This is a list of T cell receptor beta chains from one sample in a study of post-analysis software for immune sequencing data. TCRdb re-called the PCR reads with MiXCR, one entry per CDR3 protein. Of approximately 630,000 distinct CDR3 sequences detected, approximately 60% appear once; the ten largest clones hold about 10%. Sequencing was performed on blood. The receptors originated from a girl aged 2 to 9 with multiple sclerosis. CDR3s include the opening cysteine and the closing phenylalanine or tryptophan. D genes are given only for firm matches. Rows may omit the clone size; those that give it use once, few, many or a size class.

D gene	V gene	clone size	J gene	CDR3 DNA	CDR3 protein
NA	TRBV11-2	NA	TRBJ2-1	TGTGCCAGCAGCCGAACACAGGGAATCTACAATGAGCAGTTCTTC	CASSRTQGIYNEQFF
TRBD2	TRBV20-1	NA	TRBJ2-3	TGCAGTGCTAGGGGACTAGCGGGGGCTACGCAGTATTTT	CSARGLAGATQYF
TRBD1	TRBV20-1	few	TRBJ1-1	TGCAGTGCTCCGCCCACAGGGGGCGCGGACACTGAAGCTTTCTTT	CSAPPTGGADTEAFF
NA	TRBV7-2	few	TRBJ2-1	TGTGCCAGCAGCTTATTTCTTTGGGAGCAGTTCTTC	CASSLFLWEQFF
NA	TRBV19	NA	TRBJ2-1	TGTGCCAGTAGTACCGGGTGGAACAATGAGCAGTTCTTC	CASSTGWNNEQFF
TRBD2	TRBV12-3/TRBV12-4	few	TRBJ2-3	TGTGCCAGCAGACGGGGAGGGGGCACAGATACGCAGTATTTT	CASRRGGGTDTQYF
NA	TRBV12-3/TRBV12-4	few	TRBJ2-3	TGTGCCAGCAGTCCCGCGGAGACAGATACGCAGTATTTT	CASSPAETDTQYF
NA	TRBV20-1	NA	TRBJ1-5	TGCAGTGCTAGAGGATCAGACAATCAGCCCCAGCATTTT	CSARGSDNQPQHF
NA	TRBV7-2	NA	TRBJ2-5	TGTGCCAGCAGCCACACAGGGTCTCGTGAGAGGGAGACCCAGTACTTC	CASSHTGSRERETQYF
NA	TRBV7-8	NA	TRBJ2-5	TGTGCCAGCAAGGAACGGCGGGTTCGATGGCTCAAAGAGACCCAGTACTTC	CASKERRVRWLKETQYF
TRBD1	TRBV20-1	NA	TRBJ2-3	TGCAGTGCTACGACACGAGACAGGGGGCGGTGGGGAGATACGCAGTATTTT	CSATTRDRGRWGDTQYF
TRBD1	TRBV19	NA	TRBJ1-5	TGTGCCAGTAGTGGGAACAGGGGGCAGCCCCAGCATTTT	CASSGNRGQPQHF
TRBD1	TRBV6-6	few	TRBJ2-7	TGTGCCAGCAGTGTGGGGACAGGGGGAACCTACGAGCAGTACTTC	CASSVGTGGTYEQYF
TRBD2	TRBV29-1	NA	TRBJ2-3	TGCGGGGGGGGTTCCACAGATACGCAGTATTTT	CGGGSTDTQYF
TRBD2	TRBV14	NA	TRBJ2-7	TGTGCCAGCAGCCAACCAGGGACTAGCGGGTCCTACGAGCAGTACTTC	CASSQPGTSGSYEQYF
TRBD2	TRBV11-2	NA	TRBJ2-7	TGTGCCAGCGCAAGGGGGGAGCGGGAGTTCCACGAGCAGTACTTC	CASARGEREFHEQYF
NA	TRBV20-1	once	TRBJ2-2	TGCAGTGCTAGAGCCCAAGGAGACGGGGAGCTGTTTTTT	CSARAQGDGELFF
NA	TRBV10-1	few	TRBJ2-5	TGCGCCAGCAGTGAGTCCGGACGAGAGACCCAGTACTTC	CASSESGRETQYF
TRBD1	TRBV6-2/TRBV6-3	NA	TRBJ2-2	TGTGCCAGCAGATCCACCAAGGACAGGATCACCGGGGAGCTGTTTTTT	CASRSTKDRITGELFF
TRBD1	TRBV20-1	NA	TRBJ1-2	TGCAGCGGTGGACAGGGAACCAACTATGGCTACACCTTC	CSGGQGTNYGYTF
NA	TRBV20-1	NA	TRBJ1-1	TGCAGTGCTCCTAACCGACGGGGCCACACTGAAGCTTTCTTT	CSAPNRRGHTEAFF
NA	TRBV11-2	NA	TRBJ2-7	TGTGCCAGCAGCCGGTTGAGGGCCCACGAGCAGTACTTC	CASSRLRAHEQYF
TRBD1	TRBV6-2/TRBV6-3	NA	TRBJ1-1	TGTGCCAGCAGTGCTACAGGGGGCGGATTGGACACTGAAGCTTTCTTT	CASSATGGGLDTEAFF
TRBD2	TRBV10-3	few	TRBJ2-5	TGTGCCATCAGTGAAGGGGAGGGGACGAAGACCCAGTACTTC	CAISEGEGTKTQYF
TRBD1	TRBV12-3/TRBV12-4	few	TRBJ1-1	TGTGCCAGCAGCGTGACAGGGGGCATCACTGAAGCTTTCTTT	CASSVTGGITEAFF
TRBD1	TRBV3-1	NA	TRBJ2-5	TGTGCCAGCAGCCCTCGGGACAGGGGTGTTAAGGAGACCCAGTACTTC	CASSPRDRGVKETQYF
TRBD2	TRBV4-3	NA	TRBJ2-2	TGCGCCAGCAGCCAAGAACTAGCGGGGGTCTTGAACACCGGGGAGCTGTTTTTT	CASSQELAGVLNTGELFF
TRBD2	TRBV12-3/TRBV12-4	NA	TRBJ2-3	TGTGCCGGCAGCCCAGTCCTAGCGGGAGGGGAGTATTTT	CAGSPVLAGGEYF
TRBD2	TRBV20-1	NA	TRBJ2-1	TGCAGCCCCAGACTAGCTTCCTACAATGAGCAGTTCTTC	CSPRLASYNEQFF
NA	TRBV29-1	NA	TRBJ2-3	TGCAGCGCTGAAGGCAGCACAGATACGCAGTATTTT	CSAEGSTDTQYF
NA	TRBV3-1	NA	TRBJ1-4	TGTGCCAGCACGGCAGGTCTTAATGGAAAACTGTTTTTT	CASTAGLNGKLFF
TRBD1	TRBV10-3	NA	TRBJ2-7	TGTGCCATCAGTGCGACAGGGAGCTCCTACGAGCAGTACTTC	CAISATGSSYEQYF
TRBD1	TRBV7-2	NA	TRBJ2-1	TGTGCCAGCACCCTCATCCCGGGACAGGCGGCCTACAATGAGCAGTTCTTC	CASTLIPGQAAYNEQFF
TRBD1	TRBV3-1	NA	TRBJ1-2	TGTGCCAGCAGCCCAAACTCCTTTCGGGACAGTTATAACTATGGCTACACCTTC	CASSPNSFRDSYNYGYTF